The next 19 T cell receptor beta chains were all read from a single sample in a study of blood T cell repertoires in COVID-19. Using immunoSEQ multiplex PCR, the repertoire was profiled, and TCRdb retains in-frame clones only, with some absent. Among under 250,000 clones listed, less than 85% were seen once. The sequencing input was peripheral blood. These TCRs come from a woman aged 70-85 years with active or convalescent COVID-19.

The genes are TRBV6-5 and TRBJ2-7, with 7 bases that match TRBD2. The V and J ends lost 6 bases and 6 bases, in that order; junction bases with no gene match: 11. The CDR3 has 14 residues. Germline loops: CDR1 MNHEY, CDR2 SVGAGI. The CDR3 DNA reads as TGTGCCAGCAGAATGCGGGGGTTTCCCTCCGAGCAGTACTTC. Protein: CASRMRGFPSEQYF.

In this sample, this clone turned up a few times. V and J are TRBV2 and TRBJ2-7, with D perhaps matching TRBD2 (6 bases). The germline gives CDR1 SNHLY, CDR2 FYNNEI. The V end was cut by 4 bases, the J end by 5 bases, with 21 bases between. This CDR3 contains 16 residues. Here the CDR3 DNA reads TGTGCCAGCAGTGTCCGGAGTAGCGGAGCCAGGAACGAGCAGTACTTC. Protein product: CASSVRSSGARNEQYF. The whole variable domain, filled in from reference TRBV2 and TRBJ2-7, reads EPEVTQTPSHQVTQMGQEVILRCVPISNHLYFYWYRQILGQKVEFLVSFYNNEISEKSEIFDDQFSVERPDGSNFTLKIRSTKLEDSAMYFCASSVRSSGARNEQYFGPGTRLTVT.

V usage is TRBV18 and J usage is TRBJ2-7; perhaps TRBD1 as D (5 bases). The V and J ends lost 5 bases and 2 bases respectively, with 13 bases between them. There are 14 residues in the CDR3. Germline lookup yields CDR1 KGHSH and CDR2 LQKENI. The CDR3, as DNA: TGTGCCAGCTCATCAGGACAACAGGCCTACGAGCAGTACTTC. It is translated as CASSSGQQAYEQYF. Complete variable domain (other parts from reference TRBV18 and TRBJ2-7): NAGVMQNPRHLVRRRGQEARLRCSPMKGHSHVYWYRQLPEEGLKFMVYLQKENIIDESGMPKERFSAEFPKEGPSILRIQQVVRGDSAAYFCASSSGQQAYEQYFGPGTRLTVT.

The rearrangement links TRBV4-2 to TRBJ1-2; 7 nucleotides match TRBD1. The CDR3 totals 15 residues. The V and J ends lost 0 bases and 4 bases, in that order; junction bases with no gene match: 5. Germline loops: CDR1 LGHNA, CDR2 YNFKEQ. The CDR3 DNA reads as TGTGCCAGCAGCCAAGATAGGAGGGGGCTCTATGGCTACACCTTC. Translated: CASSQDRRGLYGYTF.

The chain has TRBV12-3 or TRBV12-4 and TRBJ1-3, with no clear D. The germline V and J ends were trimmed by 6 bases and 0 bases, with 3 bases remaining between them. This CDR3 is built from 12 residues. In nucleotides, the CDR3 is TGTGCCAGCAGCTACTCTGGAAACACCATATATTTT. This gives the protein CASSYSGNTIYF.

As for this clone: The junction and the germline gene differ at one end; a read error may be behind it. V usage is TRBV11-2 and J usage is TRBJ1-1; no firm D call. The CDR3 spans 14 residues. Germline V gene data show CDR1 as SGHAT and CDR2 as FQNNGV. The DNA for the CDR3 is TGTGCCAGCAGCCCAAGCCGGTGGAGCACTAAAGCTTTCTTT. Protein: CASSPSRWSTKAFF. Looking up the rest from reference TRBV11-2 and TRBJ1-1 gives the full variable domain: EAGVAQSPRYKIIEKRQSVAFWCNPISGHATLYWYQQILGQGPKLLIQFQNNGVVDDSQLPKDRFSAERLKGVDSTLKIQPAKLEDSAVYLCASSPSRWSTKAFFGQGTRLTVV.

The V call is TRBV3-1 (or the pseudogene TRBV3-2), the J call TRBJ2-3; 11 bases are shared with TRBD2. This CDR3 comprises 18 residues. V shed 0 bases, J shed 4 bases, and the junction held 9 bases outside the gene matches. Germline V gene data show CDR1 as LGHDT and CDR2 as YNNKEL (reference sequence). CDR3 amino acids: CASSQEFGVAGGSDTQYF. The CDR3 DNA reads as TGTGCCAGCAGCCAAGAGTTCGGAGTAGCGGGAGGGTCAGATACGCAGTATTTT.

The rearrangement links TRBV5-1 to TRBJ2-3, with D possibly TRBD2 on 5 matching bases. The CDR3 extends over 14 amino acids. V was clipped by 4 bases and J by 3 bases, with 12 bases between them. Germline CDR1 reads SGHRS; CDR2 reads YFSETQ. CDR3 DNA sequence: TGCGCCAGCAGCATTAGCCCGGGGACAGATACGCAGTATTTT. It codes for CASSISPGTDTQYF.

The V and J genes are TRBV27 and TRBJ1-1, with a tentative D call TRBD1 (5 bases). CDR1 and CDR2 from the germline V gene are MNHEY and SMNVEV (reference sequence). V was trimmed by 1 base and J by 5 bases, leaving 11 bases between them. The CDR3 contains 14 residues. As DNA, the CDR3 is TGTGCCAGCAGTTTATACCGCCGGGGGACTGAAGCTTTCTTT. Translation: CASSLYRRGTEAFF.

This sequence joins TRBV18 and TRBJ2-1; 8 positions agree with TRBD1. V was pared by 3 bases and J by 9 bases, with 10 bases of the junction left unmatched. The germline gives CDR1 KGHSH, CDR2 LQKENI. The CDR3 contains 15 residues. The CDR3 here is CASSPRTGIGIEQFF. The CDR3 DNA sequence: TGTGCCAGCTCACCCCGGACAGGGATAGGAATTGAGCAGTTCTTC.

The rearrangement links TRBV5-4 to TRBJ2-2, with 10 bases lining up with TRBD2. The germline V gene has CDR1 SGHNT and CDR2 YYREEE (reference sequence). The CDR3 extends over 19 amino acids. V shed 4 bases and J 0 bases; nucleotides not matched to a gene: 12. The CDR3: CASSPSHLAGASNTGELFF. DNA of the CDR3: TGTGCCAGCAGCCCCTCTCATCTAGCGGGAGCATCGAACACCGGGGAGCTGTTTTTT.

This sequence joins TRBV7-2 and TRBJ2-3, with 7 bases matching TRBD2. Germline V CDR1 and CDR2: SGHTA, FQGNSA. V lost 1 base and J lost 3; bases outside the gene matches: 10. The CDR3 extends over 17 amino acids. The CDR3 is CASSLVGWGEGTDTQYF. The CDR3 bases are TGTGCCAGCAGCTTAGTAGGTTGGGGGGAGGGGACAGATACGCAGTATTTT.

The chain employs TRBV29-1 and TRBJ2-7; 7 bases map to TRBD1. Germline loops: CDR1 SQVTM, CDR2 ANQGSEA. This CDR3 is built from 13 residues. V shed 6 bases and J 9 bases; nucleotides not matched to a gene: 14. In DNA form, the CDR3 reads TGCAGCGTCAGGACTCAGGGCCAGGGGGTGCAGTACTTC. As protein: CSVRTQGQGVQYF.

This clone has a handful of counts. The rearrangement uses TRBV9 and TRBJ2-3, with D tentatively TRBD1 (7 bases). V was pared by 2 bases and J by 9 bases, with 16 bases between. The CDR3 has 14 residues. The germline V gene has CDR1 SGDLS and CDR2 YYNGEE. CDR3 nucleotides: TGTGCCAGCAGCGTCGGAGGGGGCGCGGAAACGCAGTATTTT. This translates into CASSVGGGAETQYF.

The chain uses TRBV3-1 (or the pseudogene TRBV3-2) and TRBJ1-6, with 8 bases that match TRBD1. Germline lookup yields CDR1 LGHDT and CDR2 YNNKEL (reference sequence). The CDR3 is made up of 13 amino acids. The junction had 3 bases not matched to a gene; V was cut back by 6 bases and J by 8 bases. The DNA of the CDR3 is TGTGCCAGCAGACAGGGGGGAGATTCACCCCTCCACTTT. It codes for CASRQGGDSPLHF.

The V gene is TRBV6-5, the J gene TRBJ2-7, with 8 bases aligning to TRBD1. Trimming took 10 bases from V and 3 from J; bases not matched to a gene: 8. The CDR3 is made up of 13 amino acids. Germline lookup yields CDR1 MNHEY and CDR2 SVGAGI. DNA for the CDR3: TGTGCCACCTATGGACAGGGCTTCTACGAGCAGTACTTC. As protein: CATYGQGFYEQYF.

This sequence joins TRBV5-1 and TRBJ2-1; 11 bases map to TRBD2. The V segment lost 4 bases and the J segment 5 bases; nucleotides outside the gene matches: 5. The CDR3 spans 15 residues. CDR1 is SGHRS and CDR2 is YFSETQ in the germline V gene. CDR3 amino acids: CASSPLAGGHNEQFF. For the CDR3, the DNA is TGCGCCAGCAGCCCCCTAGCGGGAGGTCACAATGAGCAGTTCTTC.

The chain joins TRBV5-1 to TRBJ1-6; D ambiguous. The CDR3 runs to 16 residues. V was shortened by 0 bases and J by 9 bases, with 16 bases between the two germline ends. CDR1 and CDR2 (germline): SGHRS, YFSETQ. The CDR3 spells CASSLAGMDFSSPLHF. In DNA, the CDR3 is TGCGCCAGCAGCTTGGCCGGGATGGATTTTAGTTCACCCCTCCACTTT.

The genes are TRBV6-6 and TRBJ2-5; no clear D gene. Germline CDR1 and CDR2: MNHNY and SVGAGI (reference sequence). V was trimmed by 4 bases and J by 5 bases, leaving 5 bases between them. The CDR3 contains 11 residues. The CDR3: CASSSYETQYF. CDR3 DNA: TGTGCCAGCAGTTCCTACGAGACCCAGTACTTC.